This T cell receptor beta chain was retrieved from a study of blood T cell repertoires in COVID-19. Study-level information: The study drew acute and convalescent COVID-19 samples from the United States, Italy and Spain. T cells, B-cell-depleted T cells, or PBMCs provided the cDNA or gDNA that served as material.

Per the original data handling: The authors estimated nucleated cell counts from reference gene primer amplification. Sequencing was performed with immunoSEQ multiplex PCR; in TCRdb, only in-frame clones are kept and a portion is missing. V, J and clone size derive from that table, while D and trimming were established from the DNA sequence. The sample has tens of thousands of clones, around nine tenths seen once. The V gene end was trimmed by 5 bases and the J gene end by 5 bases; junction bases not matched to a gene: 9. The CDR3 runs 15 residues. CDR1 is MNHEY, CDR2 SMNVEV, per germline (reference sequence).

This TCR was recovered from a man between 70 and 80 years old with acute or convalescent COVID-19. The chain uses TRBV27 and TRBJ2-3, with TRBD2 matching over 8 bases. The specimen was peripheral blood. The CDR3 spells CASSVPGGPVDTQYF. DNA of the CDR3: TGTGCCAGCAGTGTACCGGGGGGGCCGGTAGATACGCAGTATTTT.